A selection of T cell receptor beta chains follows, all from one sample in a study of lymphopenia after photon versus proton radiotherapy. The assay was immunoSEQ multiplex PCR, and TCRdb's table has in-frame clones only and misses some. The sample lists about 33,000 clones; about 90% were seen once. Sequencing was performed on peripheral blood, taken from a patient treated with photon-based radiotherapy. The receptors here all came from a woman in her fifties or sixties with pancreatic cancer. CDR3s include the opening cysteine and the closing phenylalanine or tryptophan. D genes are given only for firm matches. Rows give clone size only sometimes, using once, few, many, or a class for an expanded clone.

J gene,clone size,V gene,D gene,CDR3 DNA,CDR3 protein
TRBJ2-7,-,TRBV6-5,-,TGTGCCAGCAGTTACGCCAGGGGCTACGAGCAGTACTTC,CASSYARGYEQYF
TRBJ2-4,-,TRBV5-4,-,TGTGCCAGCAGTTCGGCCTTAAAGGGAAACATTCAGTACTTC,CASSSALKGNIQYF
TRBJ2-3,-,TRBV29-1,-,TGCAGCGTTGACGGTTTCCGTGGAGATACGCAGTATTTT,CSVDGFRGDTQYF
TRBJ2-3,-,TRBV6-1,-,TGTGCCAGCGGGACCGGGGATACGCAGTATTTT,CASGTGDTQYF
TRBJ2-5,-,TRBV19,-,TGTGCCAGTAGTATGTACTACCCGGGAGAGACCCAGTACTTC,CASSMYYPGETQYF
TRBJ2-2,-,TRBV6-5,TRBD2,TGTGCCAGCAGTTACACGACTAGCGGGAGCGGGGAGCTGTTTTTT,CASSYTTSGSGELFF
TRBJ1-1,-,TRBV18,TRBD1,TGTGCCAGCTCACCCTTACCCCTGGAGGGACAGGGGGCTTCCCTGAACACTGAAGCTTTCTTT,CASSPLPLEGQGASLNTEAFF
TRBJ2-7,-,TRBV29-1,TRBD2,TGCAGCGTTGAAGAACGTGCCGGGACTAGCTTCCACGAGCAGTACTTC,CSVEERAGTSFHEQYF
TRBJ2-3,once,TRBV4-3,TRBD1,TGCGCCAGCAGCGTAGCGGACAGGGCGAGCACAGATACGCAGTATTTT,CASSVADRASTDTQYF
TRBJ1-1,-,TRBV27,TRBD1,TGTGCCAGCAGCAAGGACAGGCTTAGTCTCCTTGGGAACACTGAAGCTTTCTTT,CASSKDRLSLLGNTEAFF
TRBJ1-5,few,TRBV4-3,-,TGCGCCAGCAGCCAAGATCGGGGGATTAGCAATCAGCCCCAGCATTTT,CASSQDRGISNQPQHF
TRBJ2-3,once,TRBV4-3,-,TGCGCCAGCAGCCAAGATCTTGTCGGAGCTCCACCGCTCTCAGATACGCAGTATTTT,CASSQDLVGAPPLSDTQYF
TRBJ2-3,-,TRBV7-9,TRBD2,TGTGCCAGCAGCCGGGGACTAGCGTTAAACACAGATACGCAGTATTTT,CASSRGLALNTDTQYF
TRBJ1-2,-,TRBV21-1,-,TGTGCCAGCAGCCCCGGACAGACGTCCTATGGCTACACCTTC,CASSPGQTSYGYTF
TRBJ2-7,-,TRBV15,-,TGTGCCACCAGCAGAGATTCGGGCCCCTACGAGCAGTACTTC,CATSRDSGPYEQYF
TRBJ1-4,-,TRBV19,-,TGTGCCAGTCAGAAACAGGGAGCCACTAATGAAAAACTGTTTTTT,CASQKQGATNEKLFF
TRBJ2-7,-,TRBV19,-,TGTGCCAGTAGTATCGTCGGCAGGGCCTACGAGCAGTACTTC,CASSIVGRAYEQYF
TRBJ2-5,-,TRBV29-1,-,TGCAGCGTTGAAGAGGGGAGGGAGACCCAGTACTTC,CSVEEGRETQYF
TRBJ2-3,-,TRBV7-2,TRBD2,TGTGCCAGCAGCCGAAGCGGGAGGACAGATACGCAGTATTTT,CASSRSGRTDTQYF
TRBJ2-1,-,TRBV5-1,TRBD1,TGCGCCAGCATGAGACAGGGCCGCAATGAGCAGTTCTTC,CASMRQGRNEQFF
TRBJ1-3,-,TRBV7-6,-,TGTGCCAGCAGCTTAGCTGTAGCAGGAGGCTCTGGAAACACCATATATTTT,CASSLAVAGGSGNTIYF
TRBJ2-1,-,TRBV7-8,TRBD1,TGTGCCAGCAGCTTACGACAGGGGCACAATGAGCAGTTCTTC,CASSLRQGHNEQFF
TRBJ2-3,-,TRBV5-8,TRBD2,TGTGCCAGCAGCTTGGGAGCGACGGCGGGAGGGACAGATACGCAGTATTTT,CASSLGATAGGTDTQYF
TRBJ2-2,few,TRBV19,TRBD2,TGTGCCAGTAATAGTCTAGCGGGAGACACCGGGGAGCTGTTTTTT,CASNSLAGDTGELFF
TRBJ2-7,-,TRBV4-1,-,TGCGCCAGCAGCCGCCCGGAACGCGCCCACGAGCAGTACTTC,CASSRPERAHEQYF
TRBJ1-1,-,TRBV4-2,-,TGTGCCAGCAGCCAGGTAGGGGGAAGAGGCACTGAAGCTTTCTTT,CASSQVGGRGTEAFF
TRBJ2-7,-,TRBV27,TRBD2,TGTGCCAGCAGTTTGCTAGCGGGAGGATTTAGCGAGCAGTACTTC,CASSLLAGGFSEQYF
TRBJ1-1,-,TRBV7-3,-,TGTGCCAGCAGTCCCCGGGGGGGAATGAACACTGAAGCTTTCTTT,CASSPRGGMNTEAFF